The rows below give T cell receptor beta chains drawn from one sample of a study of blood T cells in healthy people across ages. Using its own MiXCR run on the 5' RACE reads, TCRdb lists one record per CDR3 protein. The sample shows 750,000 to 1,000,000 distinct CDR3 sequences, approximately 32% of them seen only once. The sample was also reused in another study, on T cells of mothers and their children.

Sequencing used blood. These receptors were obtained from a woman aged 40-49 years in good health. Both conserved end residues are part of each CDR3. The order of the fields is clone size, CDR3 length, J gene, V gene, CDR3 protein. Expanded clones get a size class; other rows say once, few or many, or leave the size out.

clone size: few; CDR3 length: 12; J gene: TRBJ1-4; V gene: TRBV7-2; CDR3 protein: CASSRDEEKLFF
clone size: few; CDR3 length: 15; J gene: TRBJ1-5; V gene: TRBV27; CDR3 protein: CASSLIVDSNQPQHF
clone size: once; CDR3 length: 18; J gene: TRBJ2-6; V gene: TRBV7-9; CDR3 protein: CASSLRGITGAGANVLTF
clone size: .; CDR3 length: 12; J gene: TRBJ2-7; V gene: TRBV12-3/TRBV12-4; CDR3 protein: CASSPGGREQYF
clone size: .; CDR3 length: 15; J gene: TRBJ1-5; V gene: TRBV7-2; CDR3 protein: CASSLVPGINQPQHF
clone size: many; CDR3 length: 17; J gene: TRBJ2-7; V gene: TRBV5-1; CDR3 protein: CASARPQTGGQASEQYF
clone size: many; CDR3 length: 16; J gene: TRBJ2-5; V gene: TRBV4-1; CDR3 protein: CASSRSGLAGRETQYF
clone size: few; CDR3 length: 16; J gene: TRBJ2-2; V gene: TRBV10-3; CDR3 protein: CASREASGVYTGELFF
clone size: few; CDR3 length: 17; J gene: TRBJ1-2; V gene: TRBV14; CDR3 protein: CASSQAPGTVAIGGYTF
clone size: .; CDR3 length: 17; J gene: TRBJ1-2; V gene: TRBV4-3; CDR3 protein: CASSHKTGASVNYGYTF
clone size: .; CDR3 length: 16; J gene: TRBJ1-5; V gene: TRBV28; CDR3 protein: CASSLGARGGNQPQHF
clone size: few; CDR3 length: 16; J gene: TRBJ1-2; V gene: TRBV5-6; CDR3 protein: CASSPLASGRSYDFTF
clone size: many; CDR3 length: 17; J gene: TRBJ2-3; V gene: TRBV4-3; CDR3 protein: CASSQDRGTGLTDTQYF
clone size: .; CDR3 length: 17; J gene: TRBJ2-1; V gene: TRBV11-2; CDR3 protein: CASSSANRGLSYNEQFF
clone size: many; CDR3 length: 13; J gene: TRBJ1-5; V gene: TRBV28; CDR3 protein: CASRTGGTQPQHF
clone size: few; CDR3 length: 13; J gene: TRBJ1-2; V gene: TRBV7-2; CDR3 protein: CASSRQGAQGYTF
clone size: once; CDR3 length: 14; J gene: TRBJ2-3; V gene: TRBV6-1; CDR3 protein: CASRVSGGENTQYF
clone size: .; CDR3 length: 12; J gene: TRBJ1-1; V gene: TRBV6-2/TRBV6-3; CDR3 protein: CASSQQAVRAFF
clone size: few; CDR3 length: 14; J gene: TRBJ2-1; V gene: TRBV20-1; CDR3 protein: CSATGLSHYNEQFF
clone size: .; CDR3 length: 16; J gene: TRBJ1-6; V gene: TRBV20-1; CDR3 protein: CSARSLGSSYNSPLHF
clone size: .; CDR3 length: 15; J gene: TRBJ2-3; V gene: TRBV20-1; CDR3 protein: CSARLSGRYTDTQYF
clone size: few; CDR3 length: 15; J gene: TRBJ1-2; V gene: TRBV3-1; CDR3 protein: CASSQVPGTRPGYTF
clone size: few; CDR3 length: 14; J gene: TRBJ2-7; V gene: TRBV29-1; CDR3 protein: CSVVGGTGTYEQYF
clone size: few; CDR3 length: 15; J gene: TRBJ1-5; V gene: TRBV6-5; CDR3 protein: CASRKDRGLGQPQHF
clone size: .; CDR3 length: 16; J gene: TRBJ2-5; V gene: TRBV30; CDR3 protein: CAWSFTRLANQETQYF
clone size: few; CDR3 length: 15; J gene: TRBJ2-1; V gene: TRBV5-6; CDR3 protein: CASSLTGGGGNEQFF
clone size: .; CDR3 length: 12; J gene: TRBJ1-5; V gene: TRBV24-1; CDR3 protein: CATSTGNQPQHF
clone size: few; CDR3 length: 13; J gene: TRBJ1-2; V gene: TRBV12-3/TRBV12-4; CDR3 protein: CASSPTASYGYTF
clone size: many; CDR3 length: 18; J gene: TRBJ2-5; V gene: TRBV5-1; CDR3 protein: CASSLTGLFSTIRETQYF
clone size: many; CDR3 length: 12; J gene: TRBJ2-3; V gene: TRBV24-1; CDR3 protein: CATSTVLDTQYF
clone size: .; CDR3 length: 14; J gene: TRBJ2-5; V gene: TRBV2; CDR3 protein: CASRTSGVYNGQYF
clone size: few; CDR3 length: 14; J gene: TRBJ2-7; V gene: TRBV20-1; CDR3 protein: CSAAPRPRDYEQYF
clone size: many; CDR3 length: 14; J gene: TRBJ2-7; V gene: TRBV12-3/TRBV12-4; CDR3 protein: CASSRGGSNYEQYF
clone size: many; CDR3 length: 15; J gene: TRBJ2-7; V gene: TRBV28; CDR3 protein: CASSSAGGGIYEQYF
clone size: many; CDR3 length: 15; J gene: TRBJ2-7; V gene: TRBV6-1; CDR3 protein: CASSENLQGLYEQYF
clone size: .; CDR3 length: 13; J gene: TRBJ2-1; V gene: TRBV5-1; CDR3 protein: CASKRPGGNEQFF
clone size: .; CDR3 length: 16; J gene: TRBJ2-1; V gene: TRBV7-2; CDR3 protein: CASSWTGTTSYNEQFF
clone size: few; CDR3 length: 16; J gene: TRBJ2-5; V gene: TRBV20-1; CDR3 protein: CSARVLAGTWGETQYF
clone size: .; CDR3 length: 15; J gene: TRBJ2-7; V gene: TRBV6-5; CDR3 protein: CASRARGQQTYEQYF
clone size: .; CDR3 length: 15; J gene: TRBJ2-3; V gene: TRBV9; CDR3 protein: CASSVEGDSTDTQYF
clone size: few; CDR3 length: 15; J gene: TRBJ1-5; V gene: TRBV12-3/TRBV12-4; CDR3 protein: CASSLEVGPNQPQHF
clone size: .; CDR3 length: 15; J gene: TRBJ1-2; V gene: TRBV20-1; CDR3 protein: CSALPGQGPRRGYTF
clone size: .; CDR3 length: 15; J gene: TRBJ1-5; V gene: TRBV28; CDR3 protein: CASSFGGTGAQPQHF
clone size: many; CDR3 length: 14; J gene: TRBJ2-5; V gene: TRBV20-1; CDR3 protein: CSGTSGGRGETQYF
clone size: few; CDR3 length: 16; J gene: TRBJ2-3; V gene: TRBV9; CDR3 protein: CASSVAAAGGQDTQYF
clone size: .; CDR3 length: 10; J gene: TRBJ1-1; V gene: TRBV20-1; CDR3 protein: CSEVEGNAFF
clone size: few; CDR3 length: 15; J gene: TRBJ2-3; V gene: TRBV28; CDR3 protein: CASEASGDITDTQYF
clone size: once; CDR3 length: 12; J gene: TRBJ1-2; V gene: TRBV29-1; CDR3 protein: CSVEGVLYGYTF
clone size: .; CDR3 length: 16; J gene: TRBJ1-2; V gene: TRBV20-1; CDR3 protein: CSARDSGGLTNYGYTF
clone size: many; CDR3 length: 15; J gene: TRBJ2-1; V gene: TRBV9; CDR3 protein: CASSVSGQIGNEQFF
clone size: few; CDR3 length: 18; J gene: TRBJ2-7; V gene: TRBV7-9; CDR3 protein: CASSLIEPTASPTYEQYF
clone size: few; CDR3 length: 12; J gene: TRBJ1-2; V gene: TRBV7-2; CDR3 protein: CASRPPPDGYTF
clone size: many; CDR3 length: 17; J gene: TRBJ2-7; V gene: TRBV21-1; CDR3 protein: CASSSGQGNPYAYEQYF
clone size: .; CDR3 length: 19; J gene: TRBJ1-4; V gene: TRBV14; CDR3 protein: CASSQDPRRTGATNEKLFF